A selection of T cell receptor beta chains follows, all from one sample in a study of graft-versus-host responses after intestinal transplantation. Profiled with immunoSEQ multiplex PCR; TCRdb holds only in-frame clones, not every one. The table includes 23,000 or so clones, approximately 95% detected once. The sequencing here drew on PBMCs, taken 18 days after transplant. These TCRs come from a human patient who received an intestinal transplant, so some T cells may come from the graft donor. CDR3s include the opening cysteine and the closing phenylalanine or tryptophan. A D gene is named only where the DNA matches it firmly. Clone size is not always given. Where it is, it says once, few, many or a class for expanded clones.

>few|TRBV6-5|TRBD2|TRBJ2-3
CASSYITSGGYTQYF
TGTGCCAGCAGTTACATAACTAGCGGCGGGTATACGCAGTATTTT
>.|TRBV6-5|.|TRBJ2-7
CASSEIYSYEQYF
TGTGCCAGCAGCGAGATTTACAGCTACGAGCAGTACTTC
>.|TRBV7-6|TRBD2|TRBJ2-1
CASSLEGGRGNEQFF
TGTGCCAGCAGCTTAGAGGGAGGGCGGGGCAATGAGCAGTTCTTC
>.|TRBV5-6|TRBD1|TRBJ1-3
CASSHGQGDPGNTIYF
TGTGCCAGCAGCCATGGACAGGGTGATCCGGGAAACACCATATATTTT
>once|TRBV20-1|.|TRBJ2-7
CSAAPTYEQYF
TGCAGTGCTGCCCCAACCTACGAGCAGTACTTC
>.|TRBV5-6|.|TRBJ1-5
CASSLGRSNQPQHF
TGTGCCAGCAGCTTGGGACGTAGCAATCAGCCCCAGCATTTT
>.|TRBV5-1|.|TRBJ2-5
CASTVGREETQYF
TGCGCCAGCACGGTGGGACGTGAGGAGACCCAGTACTTC
>.|TRBV10-3|.|TRBJ1-2
CAISENPEILNYGYTF
TGTGCCATCAGTGAAAATCCGGAAATCCTTAACTATGGCTACACCTTC
>.|TRBV5-4|.|TRBJ1-1
CASSEDPRDQVHGNTEAFF
TGTGCCAGCAGCGAGGACCCCCGGGACCAAGTACACGGAAACACTGAAGCTTTCTTT
>.|TRBV27|.|TRBJ2-7
CASSLSGGYEQYF
TGTGCCAGCAGTTTATCGGGCGGGTACGAGCAGTACTTC
>.|TRBV18|.|TRBJ1-5
CASSPAGEVDSNQPQHF
TGTGCCAGCTCACCGGCAGGGGAGGTCGATAGCAATCAGCCCCAGCATTTT
>.|TRBV4-1|.|TRBJ1-3
CASSQTWPGNTIYF
TGCGCCAGCAGCCAGACATGGCCCGGAAACACCATATATTTT
>.|TRBV6-1|.|TRBJ1-5
CASSSGDQPQHF
TGTGCCAGCAGTTCAGGGGATCAGCCCCAGCATTTT
>once|TRBV6-1|.|TRBJ1-2
CASSEARIRTAYGYTF
TGTGCCAGCAGTGAAGCAAGGATTCGGACAGCCTATGGCTACACCTTC
>.|TRBV6-1|.|TRBJ1-2
CASSGYTGTLFDGYTF
TGTGCCAGCAGTGGGTACACCGGGACGCTATTTGACGGCTACACCTTC
>.|TRBV5-1|TRBD2|TRBJ2-7
CASSPRLAGTYEQYF
TGCGCCAGCAGTCCCCGACTAGCGGGGACCTACGAGCAGTACTTC
>.|TRBV23-1|.|TRBJ2-7
CASSQGWGDKSYEQYF
TGCGCCAGCAGTCAAGGTTGGGGGGACAAGTCCTACGAGCAGTACTTC
>.|TRBV7-9|TRBD2|TRBJ2-5
CASSLSRRGGPRWETQYF
TGTGCCAGCAGCTTAAGTCGGCGGGGGGGCCCTCGTTGGGAGACCCAGTACTTC
>.|TRBV7-9|TRBD2|TRBJ2-3
CASSWGLAGGTDTQYF
TGTGCCAGCAGCTGGGGACTAGCGGGGGGGACAGATACGCAGTATTTT
>.|TRBV9|TRBD2|TRBJ2-7
CASSVAGGLGYEQYF
TGTGCCAGCAGCGTAGCGGGGGGGTTAGGATACGAGCAGTACTTC
>.|TRBV19|.|TRBJ2-1
CASSIGRQRMDEQFF
TGTGCCAGTAGTATCGGGCGGCAGCGGATGGATGAGCAGTTCTTC
>.|TRBV9|.|TRBJ1-1
CASSVAGGWSTEAFF
TGTGCCAGCAGCGTAGCTGGGGGATGGAGCACTGAAGCTTTCTTT
>.|TRBV4-1|.|TRBJ2-1
CASSQEKVSAGGYYNEQFF
TGCGCCAGCAGCCAAGAAAAGGTATCTGCAGGGGGGTACTACAATGAGCAGTTCTTC
>once|TRBV5-4|.|TRBJ1-2
CASSGGGQPTYGYTF
TGTGCCAGCAGTGGGGGCGGACAGCCAACCTATGGCTACACCTTC
>.|TRBV4-1|.|TRBJ2-7
CASSQDSGRSNEQYF
TGCGCCAGCAGCCAAGATTCGGGTAGATCCAACGAGCAGTACTTC
>.|TRBV6-1|.|TRBJ1-1
CASSPWEGEAFF
TGTGCCAGCAGTCCCTGGGAGGGTGAAGCTTTCTTT
>.|TRBV5-6|.|TRBJ2-3
CASSSRIKEAAWTDTQYF
TGTGCCAGCAGCTCTAGAATTAAGGAGGCCGCGTGGACAGATACGCAGTATTTT
>.|TRBV6-1|.|TRBJ2-7
CASSEDSEQYF
TGTGCCAGCAGTGAAGATAGCGAGCAGTACTTC
>.|TRBV10-3|TRBD1|TRBJ1-1
CAIRPRQGTSTAFF
TGTGCCATCCGACCGAGACAGGGGACCTCTACCGCTTTCTTT
>.|TRBV6-5|.|TRBJ2-3
CASEPLGGTDTQYF
TGTGCCAGCGAGCCCCTGGGGGGCACAGATACGCAGTATTTT
>.|TRBV10-2|.|TRBJ2-5
CASGGETQYF
TGCGCCAGCGGCGGGGAGACCCAGTACTTC
>few|TRBV29-1|.|TRBJ1-2
CSVTGSNYGYTF
TGCAGCGTGACGGGGAGTAACTATGGCTACACCTTC
>.|TRBV9|.|TRBJ2-7
CASSVGGVSSYEQYF
TGTGCCAGCAGCGTAGGGGGGGTAAGCTCCTACGAGCAGTACTTC
>.|TRBV13|TRBD2|TRBJ2-3
CASSLSTSEADTQYF
TGTGCCAGCAGCTTATCCACTAGCGAGGCAGATACGCAGTATTTT
>.|TRBV6-5|TRBD2|TRBJ2-5
CASSYASGGLQETQYF
TGTGCCAGCAGTTATGCTAGCGGGGGCCTCCAAGAGACCCAGTACTTC
>.|TRBV5-4|TRBD2|TRBJ2-5
CPGLDETQYF
TGCCCGGGACTAGATGAGACCCAGTACTTC
>.|TRBV5-1|.|TRBJ2-1
CASSSDPYYNEQFF
TGCGCCAGCAGCTCGGACCCCTATTACAATGAGCAGTTCTTC
>.|TRBV7-9|.|TRBJ2-1
CASSGWASENEQFF
TGTGCCAGCAGCGGATGGGCCAGCGAGAATGAGCAGTTCTTC
>.|TRBV16|.|TRBJ2-7
CASSSYREQGEQYF
TGTGCCAGCAGCTCTTACAGGGAGCAAGGCGAGCAGTACTTC
>.|TRBV2|.|TRBJ1-5
CASSEDTGPQHF
TGTGCCAGCAGTGAAGATACTGGGCCCCAGCATTTT
>.|TRBV7-9|.|TRBJ1-4
CASSLAPYGDEKLFF
TGTGCCAGCAGCTTAGCGCCCTATGGGGATGAAAAACTGTTTTTT
>.|TRBV11-2|.|TRBJ2-3
CASSLSGPDTQYF
TGTGCCAGCAGCTTAAGTGGGCCCGATACGCAGTATTTT